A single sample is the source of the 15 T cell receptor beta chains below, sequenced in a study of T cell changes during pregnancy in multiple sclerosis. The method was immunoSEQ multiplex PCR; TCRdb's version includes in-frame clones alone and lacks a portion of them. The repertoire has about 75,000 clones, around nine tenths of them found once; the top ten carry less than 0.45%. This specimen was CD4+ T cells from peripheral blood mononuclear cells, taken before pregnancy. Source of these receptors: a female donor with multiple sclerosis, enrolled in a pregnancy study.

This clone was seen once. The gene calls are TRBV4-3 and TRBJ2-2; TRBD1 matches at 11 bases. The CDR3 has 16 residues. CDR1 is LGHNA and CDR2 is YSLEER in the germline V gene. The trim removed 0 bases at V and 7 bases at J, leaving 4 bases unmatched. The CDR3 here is CASSQEDRGLGGELFF. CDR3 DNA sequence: TGCGCCAGCAGCCAAGAGGACAGGGGGCTCGGCGGGGAGCTGTTTTTT.

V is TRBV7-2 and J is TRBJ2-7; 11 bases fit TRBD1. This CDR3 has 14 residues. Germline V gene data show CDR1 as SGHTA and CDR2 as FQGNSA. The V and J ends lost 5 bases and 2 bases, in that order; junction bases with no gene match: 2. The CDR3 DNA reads TGTGCCAGCAGCCGGGACAGGGGGGCCTACGAGCAGTACTTC. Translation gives CASSRDRGAYEQYF.

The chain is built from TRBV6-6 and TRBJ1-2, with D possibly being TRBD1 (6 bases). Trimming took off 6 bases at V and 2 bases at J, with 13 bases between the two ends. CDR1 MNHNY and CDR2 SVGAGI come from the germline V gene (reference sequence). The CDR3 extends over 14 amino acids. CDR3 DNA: TGTGCCAGCAGCATCGGACAGTCGAACTATGGCTACACCTTC. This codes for CASSIGQSNYGYTF.

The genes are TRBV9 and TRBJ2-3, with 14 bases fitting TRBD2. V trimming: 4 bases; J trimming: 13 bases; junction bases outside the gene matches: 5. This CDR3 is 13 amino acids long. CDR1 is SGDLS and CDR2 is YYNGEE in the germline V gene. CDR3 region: CASSSSTSGGEYF. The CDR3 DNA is TGTGCCAGCAGCTCTTCGACTAGCGGGGGGGAGTATTTT.

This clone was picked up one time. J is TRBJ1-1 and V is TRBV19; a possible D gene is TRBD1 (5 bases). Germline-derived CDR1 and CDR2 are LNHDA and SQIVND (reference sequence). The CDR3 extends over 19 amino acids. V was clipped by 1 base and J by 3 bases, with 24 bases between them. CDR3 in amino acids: CASSIVRWRGRLRDTEAFF. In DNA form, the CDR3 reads TGTGCCAGTAGTATAGTGAGGTGGAGGGGACGATTACGAGACACTGAAGCTTTCTTT. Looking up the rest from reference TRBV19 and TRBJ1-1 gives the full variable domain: DGGITQSPKYLFRKEGQNVTLSCEQNLNHDAMYWYRQDPGQGLRLIYYSQIVNDFQKGDIAEGYSVSREKKESFPLTVTSAQKNPTAFYLCASSIVRWRGRLRDTEAFFGQGTRLTVV.

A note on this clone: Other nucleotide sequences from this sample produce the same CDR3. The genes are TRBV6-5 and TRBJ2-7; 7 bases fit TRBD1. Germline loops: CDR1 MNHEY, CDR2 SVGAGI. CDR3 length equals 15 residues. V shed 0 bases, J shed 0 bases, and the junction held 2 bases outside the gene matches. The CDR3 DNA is TGTGCCAGCAGTTACTCGAGGGACAGCTCCTACGAGCAGTACTTC. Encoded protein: CASSYSRDSSYEQYF.

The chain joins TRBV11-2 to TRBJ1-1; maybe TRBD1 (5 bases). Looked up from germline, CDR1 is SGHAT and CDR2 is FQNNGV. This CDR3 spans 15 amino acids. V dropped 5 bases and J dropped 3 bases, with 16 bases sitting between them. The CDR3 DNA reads TGTGCCAGCAGCCATGGGGGGGGGTGGGACACTGAAGCTTTCTTT. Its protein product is CASSHGGGWDTEAFF.

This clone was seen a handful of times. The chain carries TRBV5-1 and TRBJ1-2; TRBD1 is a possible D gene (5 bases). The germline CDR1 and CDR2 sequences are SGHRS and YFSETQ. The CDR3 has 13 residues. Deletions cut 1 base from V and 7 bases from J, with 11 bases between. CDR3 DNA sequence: TGCGCCAGCAGCTTGTCATCCCAGGGTGGCTACACCTTC. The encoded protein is CASSLSSQGGYTF.

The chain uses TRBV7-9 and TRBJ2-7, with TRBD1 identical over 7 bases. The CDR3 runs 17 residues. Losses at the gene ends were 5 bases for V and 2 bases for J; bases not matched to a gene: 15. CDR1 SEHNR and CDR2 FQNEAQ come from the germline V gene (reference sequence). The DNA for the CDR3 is TGTGCCAGCAGCACGCGTGATCTTACAGGGGCGACCTACGAGCAGTACTTC. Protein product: CASSTRDLTGATYEQYF.

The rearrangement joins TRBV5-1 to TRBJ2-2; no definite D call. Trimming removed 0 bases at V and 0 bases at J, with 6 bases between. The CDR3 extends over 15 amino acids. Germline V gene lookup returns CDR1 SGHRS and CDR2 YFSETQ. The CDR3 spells CASSLARANTGELFF. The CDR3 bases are TGCGCCAGCAGCTTGGCCCGTGCGAACACCGGGGAGCTGTTTTTT.

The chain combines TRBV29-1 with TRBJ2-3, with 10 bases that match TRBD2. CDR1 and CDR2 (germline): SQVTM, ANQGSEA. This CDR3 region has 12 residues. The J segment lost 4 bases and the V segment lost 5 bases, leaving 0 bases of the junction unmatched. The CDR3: CSVSGGADTQYF. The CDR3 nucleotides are TGCAGCGTTAGCGGGGGGGCAGATACGCAGTATTTT.

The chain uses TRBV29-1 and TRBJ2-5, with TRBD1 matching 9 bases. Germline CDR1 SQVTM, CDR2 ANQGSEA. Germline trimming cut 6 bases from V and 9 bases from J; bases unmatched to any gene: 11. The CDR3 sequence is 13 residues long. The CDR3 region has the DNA TGCAGCGTCCGACAGGGGGTGGGGTTGGCCCAGTACTTC. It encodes CSVRQGVGLAQYF.

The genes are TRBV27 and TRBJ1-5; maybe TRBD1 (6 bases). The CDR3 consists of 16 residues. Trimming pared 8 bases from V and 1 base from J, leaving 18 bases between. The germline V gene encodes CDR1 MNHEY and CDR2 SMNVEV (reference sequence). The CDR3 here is CASPSHSGQSNQPQHF. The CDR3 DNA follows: TGTGCCAGCCCTTCACACTCCGGACAGAGCAATCAGCCCCAGCATTTT.

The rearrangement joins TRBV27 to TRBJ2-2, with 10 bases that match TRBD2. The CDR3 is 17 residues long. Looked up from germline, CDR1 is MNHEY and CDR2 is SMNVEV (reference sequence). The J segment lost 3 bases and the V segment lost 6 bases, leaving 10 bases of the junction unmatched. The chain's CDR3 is CASRIRTSGTHTGELFF. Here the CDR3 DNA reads TGTGCCAGCAGGATCCGGACTAGCGGAACTCACACCGGGGAGCTGTTTTTT.

CDR3 nucleotide sequence: TGTGCTAGTGGTTTTAAGCCGATACCGGGACTAGCGGGGGGCACTACCTACGAGCAGTACTTC. Its protein is CASGFKPIPGLAGGTTYEQYF. The V and J genes are TRBV12-5 and TRBJ2-7, with TRBD2 matching 15 bases. CDR1 and CDR2 from the germline V gene are LGHNT and FRNRAP. The trim removed 3 bases at V and 2 bases at J, leaving 17 bases unmatched. This CDR3 contains 21 residues. The complete variable domain, with remaining parts taken from reference TRBV12-5 and TRBJ2-7, reads DARVTQTPRHKVTEMGQEVTMRCQPILGHNTVFWYRQTMMQGLELLAYFRNRAPLDDSGMPKDRFSAEMPDATLATLKIQPSEPRDSAVYFCASGFKPIPGLAGGTTYEQYFGPGTRLTVT.